This T cell receptor beta chain was sequenced in a study of T cell changes during pregnancy in multiple sclerosis. This clone showed up just once. The V end was cut by 5 bases, the J end by 2 bases, with 15 bases between. This CDR3 region has 16 residues. Germline CDR1 reads LNHDA; CDR2 reads SQIVND (reference sequence). Sequenced by immunoSEQ multiplex PCR; TCRdb stores in-frame clones only, minus some. The table records some 90,000 clones, 92% of them present only once. The chain uses TRBV19 and TRBJ1-4; D might be TRBD1 (6 bases). This specimen was peripheral blood, taken in the first trimester of pregnancy. The sequence was collected from a female donor with multiple sclerosis, enrolled in a pregnancy study. The CDR3 sequence is CASSYTGLMTNEKLFF. The CDR3 DNA sequence: TGTGCCAGTAGTTATACAGGGTTGATGACTAATGAAAAACTGTTTTTT.